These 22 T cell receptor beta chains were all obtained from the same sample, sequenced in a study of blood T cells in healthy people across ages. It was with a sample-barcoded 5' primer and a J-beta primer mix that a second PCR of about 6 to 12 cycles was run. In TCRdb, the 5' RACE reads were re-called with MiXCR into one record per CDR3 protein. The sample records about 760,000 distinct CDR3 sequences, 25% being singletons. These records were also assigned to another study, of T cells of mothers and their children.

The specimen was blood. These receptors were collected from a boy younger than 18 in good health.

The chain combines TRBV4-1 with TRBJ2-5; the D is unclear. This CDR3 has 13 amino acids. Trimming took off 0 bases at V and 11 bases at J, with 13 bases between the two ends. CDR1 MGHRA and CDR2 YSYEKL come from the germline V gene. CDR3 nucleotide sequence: TGCGCCAGCAGCCAAGATCTTCACCAGCAGCAGTACTTC. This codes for CASSQDLHQQQYF.

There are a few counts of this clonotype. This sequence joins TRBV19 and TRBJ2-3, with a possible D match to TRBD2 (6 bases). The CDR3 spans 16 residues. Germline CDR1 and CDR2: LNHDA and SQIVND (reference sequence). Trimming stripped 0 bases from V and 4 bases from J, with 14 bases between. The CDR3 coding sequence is TGTGCCAGTAGTATAGACGGGGGAGGCTCGTCAGATACGCAGTATTTT. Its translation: CASSIDGGGSSDTQYF.

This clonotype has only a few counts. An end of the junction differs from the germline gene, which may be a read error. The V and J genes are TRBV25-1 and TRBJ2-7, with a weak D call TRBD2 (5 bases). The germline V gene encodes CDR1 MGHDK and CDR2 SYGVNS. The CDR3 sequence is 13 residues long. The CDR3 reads CASSDSDSDEQYF. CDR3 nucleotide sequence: TGTGCCAGCAGTGATAGCGACTCCGACGAGCAGTACTTC.

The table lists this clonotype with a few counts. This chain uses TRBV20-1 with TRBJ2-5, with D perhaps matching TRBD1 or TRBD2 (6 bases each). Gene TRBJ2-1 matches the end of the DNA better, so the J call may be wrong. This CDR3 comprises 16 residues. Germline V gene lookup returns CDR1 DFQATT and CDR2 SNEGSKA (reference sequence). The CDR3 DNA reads TGCAGTGCCACCTCGGGAGCGGCGAATCTCCTACAGGGGCAGTTCTTC. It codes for CSATSGAANLLQGQFF.

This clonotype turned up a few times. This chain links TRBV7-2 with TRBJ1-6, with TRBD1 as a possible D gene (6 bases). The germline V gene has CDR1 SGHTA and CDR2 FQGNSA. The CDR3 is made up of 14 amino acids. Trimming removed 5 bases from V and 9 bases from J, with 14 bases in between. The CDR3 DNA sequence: TGTGCCAGCAGCCCGGGGACATCGTCTTCACCCCTCCACTTT. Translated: CASSPGTSSSPLHF.

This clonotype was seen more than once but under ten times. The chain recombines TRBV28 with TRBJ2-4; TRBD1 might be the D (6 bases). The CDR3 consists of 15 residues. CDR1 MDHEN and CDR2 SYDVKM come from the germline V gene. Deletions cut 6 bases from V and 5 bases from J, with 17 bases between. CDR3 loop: CASRGRAYRENIQYF. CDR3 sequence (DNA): TGTGCCAGCAGGGGGCGGGCCTACAGGGAAAACATTCAGTACTTC.

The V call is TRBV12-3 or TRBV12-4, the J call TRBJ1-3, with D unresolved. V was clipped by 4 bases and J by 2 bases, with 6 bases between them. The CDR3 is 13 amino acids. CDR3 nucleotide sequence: TGTGCCAGCAGTTCCCCTGCTGGAAACACCATATATTTT. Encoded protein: CASSSPAGNTIYF.

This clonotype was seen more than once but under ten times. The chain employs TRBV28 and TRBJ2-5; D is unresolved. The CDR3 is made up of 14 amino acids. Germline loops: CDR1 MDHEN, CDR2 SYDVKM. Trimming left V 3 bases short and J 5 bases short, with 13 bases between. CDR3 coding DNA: TGTGCCAGCAGTTTTCAGGCGGTTCGGGAGACCCAGTACTTC. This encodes CASSFQAVRETQYF.

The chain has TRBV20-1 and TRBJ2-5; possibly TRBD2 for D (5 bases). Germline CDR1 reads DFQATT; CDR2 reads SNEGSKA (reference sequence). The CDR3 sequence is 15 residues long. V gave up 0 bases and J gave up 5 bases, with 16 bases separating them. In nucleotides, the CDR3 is TGCAGTGCTAGAGATCCGGGGTCTTCGTGGGAGACCCAGTACTTC. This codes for CSARDPGSSWETQYF.

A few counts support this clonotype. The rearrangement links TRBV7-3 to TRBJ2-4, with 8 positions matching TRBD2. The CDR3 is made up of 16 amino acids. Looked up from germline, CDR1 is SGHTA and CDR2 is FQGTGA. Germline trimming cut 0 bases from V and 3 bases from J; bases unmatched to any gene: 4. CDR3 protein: CASSLTRAGDKNIQYF. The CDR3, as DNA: TGTGCCAGCAGCTTAACTAGAGCGGGGGACAAAAACATTCAGTACTTC.

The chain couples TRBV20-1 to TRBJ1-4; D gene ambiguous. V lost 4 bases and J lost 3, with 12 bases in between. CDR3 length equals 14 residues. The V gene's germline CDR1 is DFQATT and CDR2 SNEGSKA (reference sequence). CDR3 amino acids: CSATGFWANEKLFF. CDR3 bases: TGCAGTGCTACCGGGTTCTGGGCTAATGAAAAACTGTTTTTT.

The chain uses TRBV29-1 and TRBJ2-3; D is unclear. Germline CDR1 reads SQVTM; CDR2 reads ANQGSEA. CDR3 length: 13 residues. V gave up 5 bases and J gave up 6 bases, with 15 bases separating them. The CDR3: CSVSAVSSDTQYF. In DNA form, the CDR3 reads TGCAGCGTTTCGGCGGTATCTTCGGATACGCAGTATTTT.

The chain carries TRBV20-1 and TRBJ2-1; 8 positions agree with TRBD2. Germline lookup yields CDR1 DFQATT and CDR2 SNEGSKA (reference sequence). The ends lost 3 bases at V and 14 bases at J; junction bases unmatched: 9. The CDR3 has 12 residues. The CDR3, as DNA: TGCAGTGCTAGTAAAGCGGGGGACTTTGAGTTCTTC. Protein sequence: CSASKAGDFEFF.

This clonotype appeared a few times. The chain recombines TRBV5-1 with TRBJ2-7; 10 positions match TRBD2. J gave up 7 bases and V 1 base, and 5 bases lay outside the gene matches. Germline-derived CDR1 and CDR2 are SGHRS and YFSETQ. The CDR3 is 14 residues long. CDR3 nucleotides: TGCGCCAGCAGCTTGCTAGCGGGAGCGGAGGAGCAGTACTTC. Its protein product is CASSLLAGAEEQYF.

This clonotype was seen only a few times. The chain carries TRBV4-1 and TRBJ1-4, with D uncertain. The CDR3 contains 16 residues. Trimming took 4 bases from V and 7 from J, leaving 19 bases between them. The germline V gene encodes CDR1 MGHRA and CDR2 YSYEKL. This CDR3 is CASSRGEREVGEKLFF. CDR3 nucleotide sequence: TGCGCCAGCAGCCGTGGGGAACGGGAGGTGGGTGAAAAACTGTTTTTT.

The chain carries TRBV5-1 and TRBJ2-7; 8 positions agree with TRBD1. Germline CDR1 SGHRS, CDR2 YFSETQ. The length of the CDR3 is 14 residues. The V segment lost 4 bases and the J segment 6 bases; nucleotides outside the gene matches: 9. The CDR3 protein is CASSDLTGVGEQYF. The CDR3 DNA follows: TGCGCCAGCAGCGACCTGACAGGGGTCGGCGAGCAGTACTTC.

The CDR3 coding sequence is TGTGCCAGCGGGCAGGGGGATACGCAGTATTTT. Its protein is CASGQGDTQYF. The chain employs TRBV7-9 and TRBJ2-3; TRBD1 is a possible D gene (6 bases). V was clipped by 8 bases and J by 6 bases, with 9 bases between them. The CDR3 is 11 residues long. The germline V gene has CDR1 SEHNR and CDR2 FQNEAQ (reference sequence).

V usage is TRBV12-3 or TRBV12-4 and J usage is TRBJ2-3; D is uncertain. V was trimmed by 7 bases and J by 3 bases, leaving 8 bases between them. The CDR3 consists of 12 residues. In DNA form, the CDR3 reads TGTGCCAGCACCCTTGTTACAGATACGCAGTATTTT. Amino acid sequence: CASTLVTDTQYF.

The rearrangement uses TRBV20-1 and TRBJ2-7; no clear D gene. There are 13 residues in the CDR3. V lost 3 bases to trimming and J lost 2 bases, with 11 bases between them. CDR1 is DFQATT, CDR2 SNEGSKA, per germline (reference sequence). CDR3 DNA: TGCAGTGCTAGTGCCAGTCCAACCTACGAGCAGTACTTC. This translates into CSASASPTYEQYF.

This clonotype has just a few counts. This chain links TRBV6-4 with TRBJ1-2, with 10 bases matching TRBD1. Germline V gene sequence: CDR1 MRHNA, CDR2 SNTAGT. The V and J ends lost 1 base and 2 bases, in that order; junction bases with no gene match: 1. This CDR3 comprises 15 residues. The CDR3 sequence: CASSDWDRGNYGYTF. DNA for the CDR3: TGTGCCAGCAGTGACTGGGACAGGGGCAACTATGGCTACACCTTC.

The CDR3 DNA reads TGCAGCGTTGCTCTAGCGGGCACCTTAAGCTACGAGCAGTACTTC. It is translated as CSVALAGTLSYEQYF. The gene calls are TRBV29-1 and TRBJ2-5; 8 nucleotides align to TRBD2. Matching the DNA end better, TRBJ2-7 makes the J call doubtful. This CDR3 region has 15 residues. Germline loops: CDR1 SQVTM, CDR2 ANQGSEA.

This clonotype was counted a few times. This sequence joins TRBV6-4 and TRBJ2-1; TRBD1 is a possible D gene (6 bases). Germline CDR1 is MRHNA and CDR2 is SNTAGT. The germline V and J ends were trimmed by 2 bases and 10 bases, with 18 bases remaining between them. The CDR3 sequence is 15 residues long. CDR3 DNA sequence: TGTGCCAGCAGTGACGGACAGAGGGATTACCCAGAGCAGTTCTTC. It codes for CASSDGQRDYPEQFF.